This TCR beta chain originates from a study of sequential checkpoint blockade in melanoma. Libraries were prepared by immunoSEQ multiplex PCR; TCRdb keeps only in-frame clonotypes and omits some of them. The sample consists of fewer than 15,000 clones, almost 75% of them appearing once. Treatment specified: randomized to nivolumab then ipilimumab (arm A) or the reverse (arm B). Patients had received no earlier DNA-damaging chemotherapy. Germline assignment: CDR1 SEHNR and CDR2 FQNEAQ (reference sequence). The CDR3 is 15 residues long. V was pared by 1 base and J by 0 bases, with 7 bases between. The chain couples TRBV7-9 to TRBJ1-3, with D unclear. Specimen: CD8+ T cells sorted from blood (inferred from file names), collected from a patient given nivolumab and ipilimumab in sequence. The TCR originated in a human donor with melanoma. The CDR3 protein is CASSLGASSGNTIYF. CDR3 nucleotides: TGTGCCAGCAGCTTAGGAGCTAGCTCTGGAAACACCATATATTTT.